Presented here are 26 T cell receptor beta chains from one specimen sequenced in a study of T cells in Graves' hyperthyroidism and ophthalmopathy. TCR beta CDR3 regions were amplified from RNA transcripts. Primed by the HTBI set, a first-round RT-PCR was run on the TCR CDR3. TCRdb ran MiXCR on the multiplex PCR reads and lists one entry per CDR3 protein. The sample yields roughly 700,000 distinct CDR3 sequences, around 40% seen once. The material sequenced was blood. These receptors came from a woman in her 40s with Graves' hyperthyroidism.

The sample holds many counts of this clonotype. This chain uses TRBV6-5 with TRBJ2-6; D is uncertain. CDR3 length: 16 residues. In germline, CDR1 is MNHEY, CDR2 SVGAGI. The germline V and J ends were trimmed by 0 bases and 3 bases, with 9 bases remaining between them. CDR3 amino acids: CASSYSMGGGANVLTF. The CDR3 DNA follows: TGTGCCAGCAGTTACTCGATGGGTGGTGGGGCCAACGTCCTGACTTTC.

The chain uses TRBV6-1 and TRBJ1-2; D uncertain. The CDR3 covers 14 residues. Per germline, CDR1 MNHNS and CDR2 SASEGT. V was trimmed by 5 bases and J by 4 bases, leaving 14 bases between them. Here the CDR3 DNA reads TGTGCCAGCAGTTTGAGAGGAGTCGGCTATGGCTACACCTTC. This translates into CASSLRGVGYGYTF.

The CDR3 spells CSVEVGGFTYEQYF. In DNA, the CDR3 is TGCAGCGTTGAAGTCGGGGGTTTTACCTACGAGCAGTACTTC. The V call is TRBV29-1, the J call TRBJ2-7, with D possibly matching TRBD2 (6 bases). This CDR3 has 14 residues. Germline V lookup: CDR1 SQVTM, CDR2 ANQGSEA. Trimming cost V 1 base and J 2 bases, with 12 bases left between them.

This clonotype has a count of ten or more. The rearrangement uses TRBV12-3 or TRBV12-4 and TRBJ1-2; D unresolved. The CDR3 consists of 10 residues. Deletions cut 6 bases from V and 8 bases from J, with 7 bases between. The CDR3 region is CASRHTGYTF. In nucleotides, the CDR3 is TGTGCCAGCAGACATACCGGCTACACCTTC.

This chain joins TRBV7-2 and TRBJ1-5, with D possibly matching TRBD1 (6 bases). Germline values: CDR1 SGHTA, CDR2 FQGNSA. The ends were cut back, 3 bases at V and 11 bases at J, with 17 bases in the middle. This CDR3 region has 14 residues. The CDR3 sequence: CASSLMRGQETQHF. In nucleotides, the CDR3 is TGTGCCAGCAGCTTGATGCGGGGGCAAGAGACCCAGCATTTT.

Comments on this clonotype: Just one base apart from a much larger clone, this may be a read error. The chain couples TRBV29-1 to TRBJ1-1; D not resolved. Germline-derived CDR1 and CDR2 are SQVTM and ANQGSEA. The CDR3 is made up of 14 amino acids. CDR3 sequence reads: CSVSLLYMNTEALF. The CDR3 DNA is TGCAGCGTTTCCCTCTTATATATGAACACTGAAGCTCTCTTT. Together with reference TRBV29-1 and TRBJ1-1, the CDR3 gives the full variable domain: SAVISQKPSRDICQRGTSLTIQCQVDSQVTMMFWYRQQPGQSLTLIATANQGSEATYESGFVIDKFPISRPNLTFSTLTVSNMSPEDSSIYLCSVSLLYMNTEALFGQGTRLTVV.

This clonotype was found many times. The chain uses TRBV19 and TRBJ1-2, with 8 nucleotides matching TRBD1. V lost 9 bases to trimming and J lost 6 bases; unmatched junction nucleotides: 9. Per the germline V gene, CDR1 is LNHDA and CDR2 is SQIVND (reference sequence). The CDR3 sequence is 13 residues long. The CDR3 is CARLPGQGDGYTF. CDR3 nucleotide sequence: TGTGCCAGACTTCCCGGACAGGGAGATGGCTACACCTTC.

CDR3 sequence (DNA): TGCGCCAGCAGCTTGGCGGGGGCGCAGGGGGAGACCCAGTACTTC. Amino acid sequence: CASSLAGAQGETQYF. This chain links TRBV5-1 with TRBJ2-5; D is tentatively TRBD1 or TRBD2 (6 bases each). This CDR3 spans 15 amino acids. Trimming shortened V by 0 bases and J by 5 bases, and 14 bases separated the two germline ends. CDR1 is SGHRS and CDR2 is YFSETQ in the germline V gene.

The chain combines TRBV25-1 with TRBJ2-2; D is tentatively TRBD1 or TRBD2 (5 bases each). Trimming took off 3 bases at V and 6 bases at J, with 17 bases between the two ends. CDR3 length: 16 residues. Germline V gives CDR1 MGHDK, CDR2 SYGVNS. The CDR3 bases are TGTGCCAGCAGTGATTCCCGTTTGGGGGTCGCCGGGGAGCTGTTTTTT. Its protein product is CASSDSRLGVAGELFF.

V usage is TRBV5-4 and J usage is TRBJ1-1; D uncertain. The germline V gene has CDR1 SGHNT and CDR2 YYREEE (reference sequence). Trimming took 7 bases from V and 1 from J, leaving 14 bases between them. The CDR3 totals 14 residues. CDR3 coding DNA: TGTGCCAGCTCACCACCCTACCGGAACACTGAAGCTTTCTTT. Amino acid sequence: CASSPPYRNTEAFF. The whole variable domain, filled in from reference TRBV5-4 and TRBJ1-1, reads ETGVTQSPTHLIKTRGQQVTLRCSSQSGHNTVSWYQQALGQGPQFIFQYYREEENGRGNFPPRFSGLQFPNYSSELNVNALELDDSALYLCASSPPYRNTEAFFGQGTRLTVV.

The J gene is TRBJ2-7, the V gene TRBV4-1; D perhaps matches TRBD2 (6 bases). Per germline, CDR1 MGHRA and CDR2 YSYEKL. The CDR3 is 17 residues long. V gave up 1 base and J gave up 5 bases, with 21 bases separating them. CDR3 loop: CASSQGTTSSSFNEQYF. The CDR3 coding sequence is TGCGCCAGCAGCCAAGGAACAACTAGCTCATCGTTCAACGAGCAGTACTTC.

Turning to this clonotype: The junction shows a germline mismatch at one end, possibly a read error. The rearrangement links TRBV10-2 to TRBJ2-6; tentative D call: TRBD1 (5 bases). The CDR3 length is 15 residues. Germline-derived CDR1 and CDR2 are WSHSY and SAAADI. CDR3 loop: CASSPGSSGANVPTF. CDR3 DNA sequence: TGCGCCAGCAGTCCGGGCTCCTCTGGGGCCAACGTCCCGACTTTC.

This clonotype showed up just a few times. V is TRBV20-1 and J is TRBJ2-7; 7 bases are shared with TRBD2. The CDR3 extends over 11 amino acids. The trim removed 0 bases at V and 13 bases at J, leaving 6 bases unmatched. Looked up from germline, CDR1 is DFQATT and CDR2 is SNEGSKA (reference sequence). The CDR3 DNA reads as TGCAGTGCTAGAGATTTAACTAGCGCCTACTTC. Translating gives CSARDLTSAYF.

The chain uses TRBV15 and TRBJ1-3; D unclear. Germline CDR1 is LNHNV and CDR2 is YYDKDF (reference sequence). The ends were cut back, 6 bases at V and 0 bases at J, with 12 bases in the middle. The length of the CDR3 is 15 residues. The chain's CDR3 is CATSVRVISGNTIYF. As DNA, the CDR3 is TGTGCCACCAGTGTTCGGGTGATCTCTGGAAACACCATATATTTT.

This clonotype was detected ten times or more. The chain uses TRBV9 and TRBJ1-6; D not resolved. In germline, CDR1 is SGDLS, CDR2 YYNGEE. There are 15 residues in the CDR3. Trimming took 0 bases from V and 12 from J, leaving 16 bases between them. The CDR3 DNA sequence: TGTGCCAGCAGCGTAGGTGGACCCCTTCTTGAACCCCTCCACTTT. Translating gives CASSVGGPLLEPLHF.

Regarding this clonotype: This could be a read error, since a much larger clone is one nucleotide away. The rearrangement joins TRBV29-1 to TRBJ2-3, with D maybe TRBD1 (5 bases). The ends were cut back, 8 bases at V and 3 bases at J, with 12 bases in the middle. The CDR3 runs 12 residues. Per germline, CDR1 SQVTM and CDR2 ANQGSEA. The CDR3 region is CSIVRQTDTQYF. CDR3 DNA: TGCAGCATTGTTAGACAGACAGATACGCAGTATTTT.

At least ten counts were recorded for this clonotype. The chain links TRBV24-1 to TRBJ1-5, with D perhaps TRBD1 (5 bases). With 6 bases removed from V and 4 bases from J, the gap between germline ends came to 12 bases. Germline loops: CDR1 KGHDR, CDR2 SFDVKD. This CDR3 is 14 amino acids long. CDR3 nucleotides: TGTGCCACCAGTTGGCGGGGGTTGAATCAGCCCCAGCATTTT. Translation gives CATSWRGLNQPQHF.

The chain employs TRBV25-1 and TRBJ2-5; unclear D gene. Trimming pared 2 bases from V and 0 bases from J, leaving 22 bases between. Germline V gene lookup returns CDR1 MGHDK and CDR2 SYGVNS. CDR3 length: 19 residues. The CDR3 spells CASSEAWAVGRPNQETQYF. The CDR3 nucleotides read TGTGCCAGCAGTGAAGCGTGGGCGGTCGGACGGCCTAACCAAGAGACCCAGTACTTC.

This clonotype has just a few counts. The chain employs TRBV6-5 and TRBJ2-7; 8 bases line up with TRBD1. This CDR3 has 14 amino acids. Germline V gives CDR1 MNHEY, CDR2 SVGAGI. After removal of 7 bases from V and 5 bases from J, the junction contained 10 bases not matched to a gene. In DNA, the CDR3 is TGTGCCAGCACCCACCGGGACAGGCGGCACGAGCAGTACTTC. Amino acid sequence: CASTHRDRRHEQYF.

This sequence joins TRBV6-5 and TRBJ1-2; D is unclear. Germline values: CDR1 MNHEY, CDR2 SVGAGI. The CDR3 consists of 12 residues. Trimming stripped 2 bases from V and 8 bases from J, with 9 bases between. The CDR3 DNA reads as TGTGCCAGCAGTTACCGAGGGAGAGGCTACACCTTC. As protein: CASSYRGRGYTF.

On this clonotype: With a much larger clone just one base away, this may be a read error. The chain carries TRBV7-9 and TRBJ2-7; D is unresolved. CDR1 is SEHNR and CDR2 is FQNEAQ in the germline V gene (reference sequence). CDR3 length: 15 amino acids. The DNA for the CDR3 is TGTGCCAGCAGCCAGGAGACCATCACCTCCTACAAGCAGTACTTC. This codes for CASSQETITSYKQYF. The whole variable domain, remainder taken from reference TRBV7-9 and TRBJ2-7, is DTGVSQNPRHKITKRGQNVTFRCDPISEHNRLYWYRQTLGQGPEFLTYFQNEAQLEKSRLLSDRFSAERPKGSFSTLEIQRTEQGDSAMYLCASSQETITSYKQYFGPGTRLTVT.

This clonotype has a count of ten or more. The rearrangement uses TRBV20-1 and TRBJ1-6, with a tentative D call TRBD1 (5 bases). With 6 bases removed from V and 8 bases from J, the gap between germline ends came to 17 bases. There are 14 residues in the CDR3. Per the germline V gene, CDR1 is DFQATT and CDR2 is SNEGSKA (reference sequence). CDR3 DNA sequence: TGCAGTGCCGCCCTGGGGGGGAGTGATTCACCCCTCCACTTT. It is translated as CSAALGGSDSPLHF.

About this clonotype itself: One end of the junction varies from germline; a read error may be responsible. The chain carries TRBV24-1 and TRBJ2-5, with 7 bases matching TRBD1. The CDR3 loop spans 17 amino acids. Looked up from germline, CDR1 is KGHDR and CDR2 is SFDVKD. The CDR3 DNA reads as TGTGCCAGCAGTTACCGCGCCCCGGGACAGAACCAAGAGACCCAGTACTTC. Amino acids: CASSYRAPGQNQETQYF.

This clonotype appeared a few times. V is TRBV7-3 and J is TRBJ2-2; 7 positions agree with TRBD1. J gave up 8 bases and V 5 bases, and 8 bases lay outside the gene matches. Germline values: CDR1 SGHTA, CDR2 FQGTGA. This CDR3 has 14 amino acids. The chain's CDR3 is CASSPTGEEGELFF. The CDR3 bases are TGTGCCAGCAGCCCAACAGGGGAAGAAGGGGAGCTGTTTTTT.

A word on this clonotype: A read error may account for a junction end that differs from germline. The CDR3 DNA sequence: TGTGCCATCAGTTACGGGGGGTTCTCCCACGAGCAGTACTTC. Amino acid sequence: CAISYGGFSHEQYF. This chain links TRBV6-5 with TRBJ2-7, with 7 bases lining up with TRBD2. The CDR3 length is 14 residues. The germline gives CDR1 MNHEY, CDR2 SVGAGI.

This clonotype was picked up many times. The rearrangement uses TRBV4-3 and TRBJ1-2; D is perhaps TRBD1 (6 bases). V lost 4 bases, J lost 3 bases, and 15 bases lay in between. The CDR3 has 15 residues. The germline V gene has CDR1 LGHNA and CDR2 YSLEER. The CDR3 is CASSPLTGRDYGYTF. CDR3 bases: TGCGCCAGCAGCCCCCTCACAGGGAGGGACTATGGCTACACCTTC.